The sequence of this TCR beta chain was determined in a study of response to subunit inactivated influenza vaccine. Study conclusions and caveats: The authors offered the suggestion that each seasonal influenza vaccination recruits few new T cells.

Worth noting for this clonotype: Antigen unknown.

TCRdb re-called the RT-PCR reads with MiXCR, one entry per CDR3 protein. This sample has about 800,000 distinct CDR3 sequences, with over 20% found just once. Sequenced material: PBMCs from blood, taken 5 to 6 days after vaccination. The receptor was isolated from a man over 45 who received an inactivated influenza vaccine.

The CDR3 DNA follows: TGCAGCGTTGAACTCCTGAGGGGACAGAGCTCCTACGAGCAGTACTTC. The encoded protein is CSVELLRGQSSYEQYF. V gene TRBV29-1 combines with J gene TRBJ2-7, with 7 bases that match TRBD1. V lost 2 bases, J lost 0 bases, and 10 bases stayed unmatched. CDR1 and CDR2 from the germline V gene are SQVTM and ANQGSEA. The CDR3 runs to 16 residues.